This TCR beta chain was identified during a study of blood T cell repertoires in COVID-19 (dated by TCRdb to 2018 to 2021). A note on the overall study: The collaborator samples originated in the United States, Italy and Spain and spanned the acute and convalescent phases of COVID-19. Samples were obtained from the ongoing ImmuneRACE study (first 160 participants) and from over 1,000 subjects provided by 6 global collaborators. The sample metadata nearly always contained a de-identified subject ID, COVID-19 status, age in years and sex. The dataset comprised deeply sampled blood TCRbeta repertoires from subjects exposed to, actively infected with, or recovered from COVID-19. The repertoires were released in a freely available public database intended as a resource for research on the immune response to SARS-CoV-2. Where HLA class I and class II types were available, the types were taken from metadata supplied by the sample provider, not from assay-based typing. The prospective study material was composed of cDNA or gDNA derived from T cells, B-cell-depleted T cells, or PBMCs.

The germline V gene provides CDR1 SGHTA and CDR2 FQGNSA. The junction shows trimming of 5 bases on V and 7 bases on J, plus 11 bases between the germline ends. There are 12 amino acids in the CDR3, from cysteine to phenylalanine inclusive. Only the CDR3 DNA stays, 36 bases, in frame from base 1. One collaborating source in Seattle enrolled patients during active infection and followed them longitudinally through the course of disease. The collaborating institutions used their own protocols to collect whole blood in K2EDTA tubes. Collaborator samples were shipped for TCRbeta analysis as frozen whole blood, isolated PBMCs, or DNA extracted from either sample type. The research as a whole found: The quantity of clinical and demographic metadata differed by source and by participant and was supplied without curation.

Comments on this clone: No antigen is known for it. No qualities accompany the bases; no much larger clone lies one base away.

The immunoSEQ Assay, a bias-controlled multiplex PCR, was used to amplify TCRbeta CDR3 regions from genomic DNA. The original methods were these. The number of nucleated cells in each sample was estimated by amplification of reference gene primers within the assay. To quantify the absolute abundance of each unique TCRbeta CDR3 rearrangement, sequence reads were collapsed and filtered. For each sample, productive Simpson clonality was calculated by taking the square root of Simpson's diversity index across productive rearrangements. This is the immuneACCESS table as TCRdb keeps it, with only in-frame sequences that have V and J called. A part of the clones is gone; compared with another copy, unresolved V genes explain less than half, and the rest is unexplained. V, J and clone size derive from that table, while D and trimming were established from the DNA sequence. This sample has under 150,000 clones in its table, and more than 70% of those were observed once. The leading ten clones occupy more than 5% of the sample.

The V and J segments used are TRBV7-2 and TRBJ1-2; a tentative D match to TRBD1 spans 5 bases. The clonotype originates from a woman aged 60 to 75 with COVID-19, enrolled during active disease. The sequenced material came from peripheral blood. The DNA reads TGTGCCAGCAGCCTGACAGAAATTGGCTACACCTTC. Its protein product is CASSLTEIGYTF.